The 9 T cell receptor beta chains listed next were all sequenced from one sample in a study of blood T cell repertoires in COVID-19. Profiled with immunoSEQ multiplex PCR; TCRdb holds only in-frame clones, not every one. The sample has about 300,000 clones; 85% to 90% are singletons. Sequenced sample: PBMCs or T cells enriched from blood (not recorded which). The receptors stem from a man between 25 and 39 years old who had recovered from COVID-19.

The chain has TRBV7-8 and TRBJ1-5; the match to TRBD1 covers 8 bases. V shed 0 bases and J 3 bases; nucleotides not matched to a gene: 4. This CDR3 has 16 residues. Germline assignment: CDR1 SGHVS and CDR2 FQNEAQ. CDR3 nucleotide sequence: TGTGCCAGCAGCTTAGCGTACAGGGGGGACAATCAGCCCCAGCATTTT. Protein product: CASSLAYRGDNQPQHF.

This chain joins TRBV28 and TRBJ2-7, with TRBD1 matching over 9 bases. Germline loops: CDR1 MDHEN, CDR2 SYDVKM. V dropped 8 bases and J dropped 3; count of bases not matched to a gene: 2. CDR3 length equals 12 residues. CDR3 amino acids: CASRDRDYEQYF. The CDR3 bases are TGTGCCAGCCGGGACAGGGACTACGAGCAGTACTTC. The full variable domain, with the rest looked up from reference TRBV28 and TRBJ2-7, is DVKVTQSSRYLVKRTGEKVFLECVQDMDHENMFWYRQDPGLGLRLIYFSYDVKMKEKGDIPEGYSVSREKKERFSLILESASTNQTSMYLCASRDRDYEQYFGPGTRLTVT.

DNA for the CDR3: TGCAGTGCTAGTGAGGAGCCCAATCAGCCCCAGCATTTT. Its protein is CSASEEPNQPQHF. The gene calls are TRBV20-1 and TRBJ1-5; no firm D call. The CDR3 has 13 amino acids. V lost 3 bases and J lost 3, with 9 bases in between. Germline V lookup: CDR1 DFQATT, CDR2 SNEGSKA (reference sequence).

The chain employs TRBV19 and TRBJ1-1; D gene unclear. V was shortened by 5 bases and J by 6 bases, with 19 bases between the two germline ends. The CDR3 loop spans 15 amino acids. Germline lookup yields CDR1 LNHDA and CDR2 SQIVND (reference sequence). DNA for the CDR3: TGTGCCAGTAGTCCTTCCCATCCCGGGTTGGCTGAAGCTTTCTTT. It translates to CASSPSHPGLAEAFF. The full variable domain, its missing parts supplied by reference TRBV19 and TRBJ1-1, is DGGITQSPKYLFRKEGQNVTLSCEQNLNHDAMYWYRQDPGQGLRLIYYSQIVNDFQKGDIAEGYSVSREKKESFPLTVTSAQKNPTAFYLCASSPSHPGLAEAFFGQGTRLTVV.

The chain uses TRBV28 and TRBJ1-3; D gene unclear. Germline loops: CDR1 MDHEN, CDR2 SYDVKM. V shed 5 bases and J shed 0 bases, with 8 bases lying between them. This CDR3 contains 14 residues. The CDR3 loop reads CASSPRGSGNTIYF. CDR3 nucleotides: TGTGCCAGCAGTCCCCGGGGCTCTGGAAACACCATATATTTT.

The rearrangement uses TRBV6-5 and TRBJ1-1, with 9 bases aligning to TRBD1. The CDR3 spans 14 residues. V shed 6 bases and J 1 base; nucleotides not matched to a gene: 3. Germline assignment: CDR1 MNHEY and CDR2 SVGAGI. The CDR3 loop reads CASRKDRGNTEAFF. CDR3 bases: TGTGCCAGCAGGAAGGACAGGGGGAACACTGAAGCTTTCTTT.

This clone was seen a few times. The V gene is TRBV7-9, the J gene TRBJ2-3, with TRBD2 matching over 8 bases. The CDR3 extends over 14 amino acids. V gave up 6 bases and J gave up 5 bases; unmatched junction bases: 7. Germline V CDR1 and CDR2: SEHNR, FQNEAQ (reference sequence). The CDR3 reads CASRPGLDVDTQYF. The CDR3 nucleotides read TGTGCCAGCAGGCCGGGACTAGATGTAGATACGCAGTATTTT.

The chain carries TRBV7-2 and TRBJ2-3; D is undetermined. The germline V and J ends were trimmed by 2 bases and 6 bases, with 6 bases remaining between them. CDR3 length: 12 amino acids. Germline V gives CDR1 SGHTA, CDR2 FQGNSA. The CDR3 coding sequence is TGTGCCAGCAGCTTACGAGTGGATACGCAGTATTTT. Its translation is CASSLRVDTQYF.

For the CDR3, the DNA is TGTGCCAGCAGTTTTCTTAACCTTAAGGGGGACCTCTCTGGAAACACCATATATTTT. Amino acids: CASSFLNLKGDLSGNTIYF. The chain links TRBV28 to TRBJ1-3; D possibly corresponds to TRBD1 (6 bases). V was trimmed by 3 bases and J by 0 bases, leaving 21 bases between them. Germline V gives CDR1 MDHEN, CDR2 SYDVKM. The CDR3 is made up of 19 amino acids.